Listed below are T cell receptor beta chains from one sample, sequenced in a study of T cells after posttransplantation cyclophosphamide. Sequenced by immunoSEQ multiplex PCR; TCRdb stores in-frame clones only, minus some. The sample has some 49,000 clones, around 94% seen once; the top ten hold around 3%. Sequencing used PBMCs. The source is a woman between 50 and 59 years old in good health and a related stem cell transplant donor. CDR3s include the opening cysteine and the closing phenylalanine or tryptophan. The D gene is left open where the match is weak. The size entry is marked missing in some rows and otherwise reads once, few, many or a size class.

d_call,clone_size,j_call,v_call,cdr3_aa,cdr3_nt
TRBD1,-,TRBJ2-7,TRBV18,CASSPGTGTYEQYF,TGTGCCAGCTCACCCGGGACAGGAACCTACGAGCAGTACTTC
-,-,TRBJ2-3,TRBV5-1,CASSSAGTSLTDTQYF,TGCGCCAGCAGTTCAGCGGGGACATCACTCACAGATACGCAGTATTTT
-,-,TRBJ1-5,TRBV7-9,CASSRTDNSNQPQHF,TGTGCCAGCAGCCGGACGGACAATAGCAATCAGCCCCAGCATTTT
-,-,TRBJ2-5,TRBV7-6,CASSEEPSSQYF,TGTGCCAGCAGCGAGGAGCCATCGTCCCAGTACTTC
TRBD1,-,TRBJ2-7,TRBV5-1,CASSWGQGAYEQYF,TGCGCCAGCAGCTGGGGACAGGGGGCCTACGAGCAGTACTTC
-,once,TRBJ2-7,TRBV6-1,CASRGRGDYEQYF,TGTGCCAGCAGGGGCAGGGGGGACTACGAGCAGTACTTC
TRBD2,-,TRBJ2-2,TRBV10-2,CASSEPPGGVPGELFF,TGCGCCAGCAGTGAGCCGCCGGGGGGTGTACCCGGGGAGCTGTTTTTT
-,-,TRBJ2-1,TRBV5-4,CASTKFVGVRSNEQFF,TGTGCCAGCACTAAATTTGTCGGGGTTCGAAGCAATGAGCAGTTCTTC
TRBD1,once,TRBJ2-1,TRBV19,CASRPGGALYNEQFF,TGTGCCAGTAGGCCAGGGGGCGCATTATACAATGAGCAGTTCTTC
-,-,TRBJ2-7,TRBV12-2,CASRGVAGSYEQYF,TGTGCAAGTCGAGGGGTAGCGGGCTCCTACGAGCAGTACTTC
-,-,TRBJ1-5,TRBV6-4,CASSVSFNQPQHF,TGTGCCAGCAGTGTTAGTTTCAATCAGCCCCAGCATTTT
-,-,TRBJ1-6,TRBV6-5,CASRVGSSPLHF,TGTGCCAGCAGGGTGGGGAGTTCACCCCTCCACTTT
TRBD2,-,TRBJ2-7,TRBV11-2,CASSQTSDSYEQYF,TGTGCCAGCAGCCAAACTAGCGACTCCTACGAGCAGTACTTC
-,-,TRBJ2-5,TRBV6-5,CASCRTEQETQYF,TGTGCCAGCTGCAGGACTGAACAAGAGACCCAGTACTTC
TRBD2,once,TRBJ2-3,TRBV27,CASSRTSMSTDTQYF,TGTGCCAGCAGTAGGACTAGTATGAGCACAGATACGCAGTATTTT
TRBD1,-,TRBJ1-6,TRBV11-2,CASSLTGRNSPLHF,TGTGCCAGCAGCTTGACAGGGCGGAATTCACCCCTCCACTTT
TRBD1,-,TRBJ1-2,TRBV9,CASSYSGTGEGGYTF,TGTGCCAGCAGCTACAGTGGGACAGGGGAGGGTGGCTACACCTTC
TRBD1,-,TRBJ1-2,TRBV5-1,CASSSGDSPFYGYTF,TGCGCCAGCAGCTCCGGGGACAGCCCTTTCTATGGCTACACCTTC
-,-,TRBJ1-5,TRBV10-1,CASRRFLSPHGGENQPQHF,TGCGCCAGCAGACGTTTCTTGTCGCCCCACGGCGGAGAGAATCAGCCCCAGCATTTT
TRBD2,-,TRBJ2-1,TRBV19,CASSPTSGGGEQFF,TGTGCCAGTAGTCCTACTAGCGGGGGAGGTGAGCAGTTCTTC
-,-,TRBJ2-7,TRBV27,CASSTRAGTNVLEQYF,TGTGCCAGCAGCACCCGGGCCGGGACAAATGTTCTCGAGCAGTACTTC
-,-,TRBJ1-1,TRBV19,CASRLNGGLNTEAFF,TGTGCCAGTAGACTGAACGGGGGATTGAACACTGAAGCTTTCTTT
TRBD1,-,TRBJ1-4,TRBV6-6,CASSPETGSGEKLFF,TGTGCCAGCAGTCCCGAGACAGGGTCGGGAGAAAAACTGTTTTTT
TRBD1,-,TRBJ2-3,TRBV29-1,CSVRTGVADTQYF,TGCAGCGTCCGGACAGGGGTGGCAGATACGCAGTATTTT
TRBD1,-,TRBJ1-4,TRBV7-9,CASSLATGTGRRREKLFF,TGTGCCAGCAGCTTAGCGACCGGGACAGGGAGGAGACGGGAAAAACTGTTTTTT
TRBD1,-,TRBJ2-5,TRBV11-2,CASSPGQGAIKTQYF,TGTGCCAGCAGCCCGGGACAGGGGGCGATTAAGACCCAGTACTTC
-,-,TRBJ1-2,TRBV10-3,CAISGLGITGGYTF,TGTGCCATCAGCGGACTCGGGATTACGGGCGGCTACACCTTC
-,-,TRBJ1-5,TRBV18,CASSPQGNQPQHF,TGTGCCAGCTCACCCCAGGGTAATCAGCCCCAGCATTTT
TRBD1,-,TRBJ1-4,TRBV5-6,CASSSVRTGANEKLFF,TGTGCCAGCAGCTCGGTACGGACAGGGGCGAACGAAAAACTGTTTTTT
TRBD1,-,TRBJ2-1,TRBV6-4,CASSELGGQQFF,TGTGCCAGCAGTGAGTTAGGGGGCCAGCAGTTCTTC
TRBD2,-,TRBJ2-7,TRBV4-2,CASSQGRLADTYEQYF,TGTGCCAGCAGCCAAGGTCGACTAGCGGACACCTACGAGCAGTACTTC
-,-,TRBJ2-3,TRBV23-1,CASSQSPRGFSTDTQYF,TGCGCCAGCAGTCAATCGCCAAGGGGGTTCAGCACAGATACGCAGTATTTT
-,-,TRBJ2-3,TRBV4-1,CASSQEFGILATDTQYF,TGCGCCAGCAGCCAAGAGTTCGGGATCCTAGCGACAGATACGCAGTATTTT
-,-,TRBJ2-5,TRBV7-2,CASSLAGGGGETQYF,TGTGCCAGCAGCTTAGCGGGAGGGGGAGGGGAGACCCAGTACTTC
TRBD1,-,TRBJ1-2,TRBV9,CASSPSGGSNYGYTF,TGTGCCAGCAGCCCTTCAGGGGGCAGTAACTATGGCTACACCTTC
TRBD1,-,TRBJ1-2,TRBV4-1,CASSQDVPGQGYGYTF,TGCGCCAGCAGCCAAGATGTGCCCGGACAGGGTTATGGCTACACCTTC
TRBD2,-,TRBJ2-2,TRBV7-9,CASSPGLAGADGELFF,TGTGCCAGCAGCCCGGGACTAGCGGGAGCCGACGGGGAGCTGTTTTTT
-,-,TRBJ2-2,TRBV7-2,CASSLTGIGELFF,TGTGCCAGCAGCCTCACAGGGATCGGGGAGCTGTTTTTT
-,-,TRBJ2-5,TRBV7-6,CASSLPGQGQETQYF,TGTGCCAGCAGCCTTCCCGGGCAGGGGCAAGAGACCCAGTACTTC
-,-,TRBJ1-5,TRBV15,CATSSRGANQPQHF,TGTGCCACCAGCAGCCGGGGGGCGAATCAGCCCCAGCATTTT
TRBD1,-,TRBJ1-5,TRBV19,CASSKPRGDQPQHF,TGTGCCAGTAGTAAGCCCAGGGGGGATCAGCCCCAGCATTTT
-,-,TRBJ1-2,TRBV10-1,CASTVNRENYGYTF,TGCGCCAGCACAGTGAACCGGGAAAACTATGGCTACACCTTC
TRBD2,-,TRBJ2-7,TRBV2,CASVRASGGYEQYF,TGTGCCAGCGTGCGGGCTAGCGGGGGCTACGAGCAGTACTTC
-,-,TRBJ1-5,TRBV27,CASSLSSRGGHNQPQHF,TGTGCCAGCAGTTTATCTTCGAGGGGGGGCCATAATCAGCCCCAGCATTTT
-,-,TRBJ2-7,TRBV25-1,CASRYAGAPYEQYF,TGTGCCAGCAGGTACGCAGGGGCCCCCTACGAGCAGTACTTC
-,-,TRBJ2-3,TRBV5-1,CASSLARGGTDTQYF,TGCGCCAGCAGCTTGGCCCGGGGAGGCACAGATACGCAGTATTTT
-,-,TRBJ2-3,TRBV5-4,CASSLEAEGDTQYF,TGTGCCAGCAGCTTGGAAGCAGAGGGAGATACGCAGTATTTT
-,-,TRBJ2-2,TRBV27,CASSRTNTGELFF,TGTGCCAGCAGCCGTACGAACACCGGGGAGCTGTTTTTT
TRBD1,-,TRBJ1-5,TRBV28,CASSLRQGLQPQHF,TGTGCCAGCAGTTTAAGACAGGGGCTTCAGCCCCAGCATTTT
TRBD2,once,TRBJ2-5,TRBV7-2,CASSPQLAGEMETQYF,TGTGCCAGCAGCCCACAACTAGCGGGAGAAATGGAGACCCAGTACTTC
TRBD1,once,TRBJ2-1,TRBV2,CASSQGQGPFYNEQFF,TGTGCCAGCAGTCAAGGACAGGGGCCCTTCTACAATGAGCAGTTCTTC
TRBD1,-,TRBJ1-2,TRBV11-2,CASSSLVRQGDSIYGYTF,TGTGCCAGCAGCTCCCTCGTTCGACAGGGCGATTCAATCTATGGCTACACCTTC
-,-,TRBJ1-1,TRBV25-1,CASCDQQRSTEAFF,TGTGCCAGCTGCGACCAGCAAAGGAGCACTGAAGCTTTCTTT
TRBD2,-,TRBJ2-3,TRBV30,CASIRGTSGYTDTQYF,TGTGCCTCCATACGGGGGACTAGCGGTTACACAGATACGCAGTATTTT
-,-,TRBJ1-2,TRBV4-1,CASSPTVSSYGYTF,TGCGCCAGCAGCCCCACAGTAAGTAGCTATGGCTACACCTTC